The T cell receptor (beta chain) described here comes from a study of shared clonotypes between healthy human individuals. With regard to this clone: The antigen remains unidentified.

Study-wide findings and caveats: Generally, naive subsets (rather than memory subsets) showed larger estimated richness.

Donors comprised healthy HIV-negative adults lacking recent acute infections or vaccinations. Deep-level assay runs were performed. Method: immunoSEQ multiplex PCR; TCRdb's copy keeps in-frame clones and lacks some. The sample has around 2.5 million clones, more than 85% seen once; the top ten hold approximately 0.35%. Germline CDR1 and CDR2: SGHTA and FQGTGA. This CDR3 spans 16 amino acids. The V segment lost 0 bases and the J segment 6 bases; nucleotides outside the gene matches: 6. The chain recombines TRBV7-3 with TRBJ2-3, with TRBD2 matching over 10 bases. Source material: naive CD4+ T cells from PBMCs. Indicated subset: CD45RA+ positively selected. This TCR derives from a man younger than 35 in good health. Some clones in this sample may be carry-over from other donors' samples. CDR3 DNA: TGTGCCAGCAGCTTAACGTCTAGCGGGAGTTCGGATACGCAGTATTTT. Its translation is CASSLTSSGSSDTQYF.